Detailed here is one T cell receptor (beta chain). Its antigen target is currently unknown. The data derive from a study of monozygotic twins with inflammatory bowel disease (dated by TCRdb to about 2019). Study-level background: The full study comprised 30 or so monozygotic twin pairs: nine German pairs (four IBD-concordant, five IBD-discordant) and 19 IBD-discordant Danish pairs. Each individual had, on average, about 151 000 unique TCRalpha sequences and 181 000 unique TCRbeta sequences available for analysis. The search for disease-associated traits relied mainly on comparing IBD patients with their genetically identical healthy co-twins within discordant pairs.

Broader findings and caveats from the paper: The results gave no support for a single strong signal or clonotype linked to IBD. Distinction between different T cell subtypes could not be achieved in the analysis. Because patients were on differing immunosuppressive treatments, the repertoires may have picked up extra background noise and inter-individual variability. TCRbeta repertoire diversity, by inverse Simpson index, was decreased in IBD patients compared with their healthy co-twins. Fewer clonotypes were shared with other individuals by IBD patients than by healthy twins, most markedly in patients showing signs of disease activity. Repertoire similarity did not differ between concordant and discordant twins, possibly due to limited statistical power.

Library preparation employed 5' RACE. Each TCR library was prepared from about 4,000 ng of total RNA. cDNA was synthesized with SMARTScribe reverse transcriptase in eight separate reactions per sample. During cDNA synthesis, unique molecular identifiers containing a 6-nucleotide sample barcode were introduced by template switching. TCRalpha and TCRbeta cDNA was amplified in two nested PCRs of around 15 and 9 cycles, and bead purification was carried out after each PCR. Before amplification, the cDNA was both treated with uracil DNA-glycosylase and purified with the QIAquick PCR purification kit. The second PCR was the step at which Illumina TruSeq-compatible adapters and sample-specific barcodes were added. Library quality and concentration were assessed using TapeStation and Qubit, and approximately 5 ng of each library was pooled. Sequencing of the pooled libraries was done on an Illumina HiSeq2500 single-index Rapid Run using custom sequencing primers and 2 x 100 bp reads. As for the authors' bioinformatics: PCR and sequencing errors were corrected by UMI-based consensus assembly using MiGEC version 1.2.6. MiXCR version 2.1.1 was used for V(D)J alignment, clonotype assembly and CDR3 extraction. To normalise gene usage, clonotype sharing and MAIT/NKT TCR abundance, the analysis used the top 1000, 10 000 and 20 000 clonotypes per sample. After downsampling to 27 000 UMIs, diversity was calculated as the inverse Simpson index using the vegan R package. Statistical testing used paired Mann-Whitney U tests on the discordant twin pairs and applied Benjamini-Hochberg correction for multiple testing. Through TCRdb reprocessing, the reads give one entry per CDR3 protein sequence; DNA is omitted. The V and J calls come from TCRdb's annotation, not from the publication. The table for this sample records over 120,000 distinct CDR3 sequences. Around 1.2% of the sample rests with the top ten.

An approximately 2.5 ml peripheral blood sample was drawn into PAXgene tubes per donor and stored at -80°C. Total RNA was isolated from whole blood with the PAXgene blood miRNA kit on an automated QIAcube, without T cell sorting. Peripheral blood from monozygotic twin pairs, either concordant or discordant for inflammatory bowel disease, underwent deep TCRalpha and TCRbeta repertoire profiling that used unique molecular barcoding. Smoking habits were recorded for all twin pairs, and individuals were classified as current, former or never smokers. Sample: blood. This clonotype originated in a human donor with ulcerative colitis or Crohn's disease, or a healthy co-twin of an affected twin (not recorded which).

The encoded CDR3 is CASSFGERNSPLHF. The chain employs TRBV5-1 and TRBJ1-6. Inclusive of the bounding cysteine and phenylalanine, the CDR3 is 14 residues long. The nucleotide record is missing. From the germline V gene, CDR1 is SGHRS and CDR2 is YFSETQ.